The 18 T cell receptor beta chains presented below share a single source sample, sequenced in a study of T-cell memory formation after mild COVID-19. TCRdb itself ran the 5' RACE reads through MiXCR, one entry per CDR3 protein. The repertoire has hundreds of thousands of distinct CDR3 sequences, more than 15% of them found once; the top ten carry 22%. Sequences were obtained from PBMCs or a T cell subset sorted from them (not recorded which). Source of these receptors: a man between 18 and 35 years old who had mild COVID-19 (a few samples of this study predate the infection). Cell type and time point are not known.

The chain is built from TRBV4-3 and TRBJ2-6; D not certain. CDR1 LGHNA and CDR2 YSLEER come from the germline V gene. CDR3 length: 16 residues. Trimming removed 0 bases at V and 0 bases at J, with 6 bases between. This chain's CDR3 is CASSQDISSGANVLTF. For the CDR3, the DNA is TGCGCCAGCAGCCAAGATATAAGCTCTGGGGCCAACGTCCTGACTTTC.

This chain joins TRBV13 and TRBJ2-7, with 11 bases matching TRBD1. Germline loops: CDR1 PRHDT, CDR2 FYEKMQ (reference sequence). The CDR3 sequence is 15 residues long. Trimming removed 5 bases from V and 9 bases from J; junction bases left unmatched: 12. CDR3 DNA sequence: TGTGCCAGCAGCCCCCGGACAGGGGGCGCAAGGTGGCAGTACGTC. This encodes CASSPRTGGARWQYV.

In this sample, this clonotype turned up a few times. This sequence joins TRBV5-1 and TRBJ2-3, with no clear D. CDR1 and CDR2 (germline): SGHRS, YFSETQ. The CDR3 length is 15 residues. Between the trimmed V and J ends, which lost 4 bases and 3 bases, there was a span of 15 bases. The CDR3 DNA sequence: TGCGCCAGCAGCCCTCCCTGGTTACGGACAGATACGCAGTATTTT. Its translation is CASSPPWLRTDTQYF.

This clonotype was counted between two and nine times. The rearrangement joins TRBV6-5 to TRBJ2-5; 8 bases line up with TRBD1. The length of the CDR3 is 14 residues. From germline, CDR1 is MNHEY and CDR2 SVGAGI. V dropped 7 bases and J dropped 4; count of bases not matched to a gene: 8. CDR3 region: CASTSPGGRETQYF. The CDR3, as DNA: TGTGCCAGCACCTCCCCAGGGGGCCGAGAGACCCAGTACTTC.

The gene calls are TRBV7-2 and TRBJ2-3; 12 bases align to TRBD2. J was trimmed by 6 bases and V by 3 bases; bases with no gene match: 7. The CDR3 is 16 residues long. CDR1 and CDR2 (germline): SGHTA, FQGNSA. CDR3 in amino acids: CASSLDRLAGADTQYF. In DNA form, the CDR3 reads TGTGCCAGCAGCTTGGACAGACTAGCGGGGGCGGATACGCAGTATTTT.

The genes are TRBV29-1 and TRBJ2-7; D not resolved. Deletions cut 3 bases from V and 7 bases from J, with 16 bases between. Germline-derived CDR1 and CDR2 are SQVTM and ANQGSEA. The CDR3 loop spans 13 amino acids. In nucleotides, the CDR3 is TGCAGCGTTGACAGAGAACGAGGTGGAGAGCAGTACTTC. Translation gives CSVDRERGGEQYF.

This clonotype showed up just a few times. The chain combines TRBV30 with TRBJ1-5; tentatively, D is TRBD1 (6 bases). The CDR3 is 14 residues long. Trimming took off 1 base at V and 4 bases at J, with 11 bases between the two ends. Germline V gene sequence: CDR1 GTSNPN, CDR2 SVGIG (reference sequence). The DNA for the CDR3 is TGTGCCTGGAGTGCCACAGGGAGGAATCAGCCCCAGCATTTT. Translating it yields CAWSATGRNQPQHF.

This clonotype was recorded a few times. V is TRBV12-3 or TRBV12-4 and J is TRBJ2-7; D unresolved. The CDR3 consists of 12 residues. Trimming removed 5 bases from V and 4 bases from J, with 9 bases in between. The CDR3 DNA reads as TGTGCCAGCAGTCCACACCGGTACGAGCAGTACTTC. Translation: CASSPHRYEQYF.

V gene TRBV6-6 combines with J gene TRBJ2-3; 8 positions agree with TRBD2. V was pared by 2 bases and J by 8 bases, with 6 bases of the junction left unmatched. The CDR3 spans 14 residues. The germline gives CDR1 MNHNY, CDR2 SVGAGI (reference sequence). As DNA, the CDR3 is TGTGCCAGCAGTTACGACGGGGGGGGCGTTACGCAGTATTTT. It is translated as CASSYDGGGVTQYF.

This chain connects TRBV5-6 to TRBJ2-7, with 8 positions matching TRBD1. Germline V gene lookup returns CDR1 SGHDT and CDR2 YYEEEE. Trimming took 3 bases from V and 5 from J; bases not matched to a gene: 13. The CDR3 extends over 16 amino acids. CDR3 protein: CASSSARTGRINEQYV. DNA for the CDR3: TGTGCCAGCAGCTCGGCCAGGACAGGGAGGATCAACGAGCAGTACGTC.

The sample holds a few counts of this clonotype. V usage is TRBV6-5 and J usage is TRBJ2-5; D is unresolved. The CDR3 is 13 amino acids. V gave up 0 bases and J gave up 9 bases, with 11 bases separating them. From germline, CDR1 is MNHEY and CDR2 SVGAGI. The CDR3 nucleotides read TGTGCCAGCAGTTACTCGACAAGGGTGCCCCAGTACTTC. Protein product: CASSYSTRVPQYF.

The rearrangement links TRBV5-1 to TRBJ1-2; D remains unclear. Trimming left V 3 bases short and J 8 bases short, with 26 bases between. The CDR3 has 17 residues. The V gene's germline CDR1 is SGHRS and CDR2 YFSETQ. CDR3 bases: TGCGCCAGCAGCTCTGGGGATGGGGTTTCTCCCTCCCCGGGCTACACCTTC. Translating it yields CASSSGDGVSPSPGYTF.

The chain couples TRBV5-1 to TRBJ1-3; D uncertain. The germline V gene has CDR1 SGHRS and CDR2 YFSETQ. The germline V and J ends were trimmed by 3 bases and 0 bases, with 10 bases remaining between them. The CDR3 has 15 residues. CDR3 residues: CASSSGVSSGNTIYF. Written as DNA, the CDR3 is TGCGCCAGCAGCTCCGGGGTGAGCTCTGGAAACACCATATATTTT.

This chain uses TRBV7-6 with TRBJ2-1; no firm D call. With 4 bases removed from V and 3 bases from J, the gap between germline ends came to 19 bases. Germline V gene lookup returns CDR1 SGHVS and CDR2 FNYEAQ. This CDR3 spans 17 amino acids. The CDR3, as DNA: TGTGCCAGCAGCTCCAAAGACTTCTCGACCCGCTACAATGAGCAGTTCTTC. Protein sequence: CASSSKDFSTRYNEQFF.

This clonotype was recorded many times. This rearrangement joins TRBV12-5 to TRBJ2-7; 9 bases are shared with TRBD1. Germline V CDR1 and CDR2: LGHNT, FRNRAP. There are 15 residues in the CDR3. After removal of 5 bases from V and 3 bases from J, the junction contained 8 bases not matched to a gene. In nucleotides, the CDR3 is TGTGCTAGTGGTCTAGGACAGGGGACAAACTACGAGCAGTACTTC. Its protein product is CASGLGQGTNYEQYF. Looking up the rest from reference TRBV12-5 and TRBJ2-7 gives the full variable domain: DARVTQTPRHKVTEMGQEVTMRCQPILGHNTVFWYRQTMMQGLELLAYFRNRAPLDDSGMPKDRFSAEMPDATLATLKIQPSEPRDSAVYFCASGLGQGTNYEQYFGPGTRLTVT.

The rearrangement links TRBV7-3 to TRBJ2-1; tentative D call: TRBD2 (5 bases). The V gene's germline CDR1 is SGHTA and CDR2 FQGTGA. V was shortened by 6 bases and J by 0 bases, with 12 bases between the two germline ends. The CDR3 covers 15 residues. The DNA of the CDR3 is TGTGCCAGCAGTCTAACGAGGGACTCCTACAATGAGCAGTTCTTC. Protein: CASSLTRDSYNEQFF.

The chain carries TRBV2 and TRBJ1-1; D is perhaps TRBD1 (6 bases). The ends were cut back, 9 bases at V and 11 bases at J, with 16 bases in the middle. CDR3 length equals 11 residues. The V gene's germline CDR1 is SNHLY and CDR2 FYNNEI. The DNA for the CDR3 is TGTGCCAGTATTGTGACAGGTCCCGCTTTCTTT. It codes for CASIVTGPAFF. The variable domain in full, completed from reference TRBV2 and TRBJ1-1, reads EPEVTQTPSHQVTQMGQEVILRCVPISNHLYFYWYRQILGQKVEFLVSFYNNEISEKSEIFDDQFSVERPDGSNFTLKIRSTKLEDSAMYFCASIVTGPAFFGQGTRLTVV.

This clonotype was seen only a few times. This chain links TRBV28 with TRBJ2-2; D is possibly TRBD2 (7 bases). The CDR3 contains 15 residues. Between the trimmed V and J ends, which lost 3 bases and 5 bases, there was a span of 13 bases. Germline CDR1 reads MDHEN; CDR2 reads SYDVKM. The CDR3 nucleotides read TGTGCCAGCAGTTTGGGGGGGCGACTAACCGGGGAGCTGTTTTTT. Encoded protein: CASSLGGRLTGELFF.